Listed below are T cell receptor beta chains from one sample, sequenced in a study of cytomegalovirus exposure and HLA in healthy donors. Method: immunoSEQ multiplex PCR; TCRdb's copy keeps in-frame clones and lacks some. The sample has 150,000 to 200,000 clones, around 79% seen once. Sequencing was performed on PBMCs. These receptor sequences come from a man aged 50-60 years in good health and CMV-seropositive. CDR3s include the opening cysteine and the closing phenylalanine or tryptophan. D genes are given only for firm matches. Clone size is given for some rows only: seen once, a few or many times, or a class if the clone is expanded.

once	TRBJ1-2	NA	TRBV25-1	17	TGTGCCAGCAGTGAATTTTCCTGGGCAGGGAAAGGCTATGGCTACACCTTC	CASSEFSWAGKGYGYTF
NA	TRBJ1-6	TRBD1	TRBV2	15	TGTGCCAGCAGTACTGTCCCGGGACAGGGTTCACCCCTCCACTTT	CASSTVPGQGSPLHF
NA	TRBJ2-5	TRBD1	TRBV29-1	13	TGCAACGCGTGGGACAGTGCTTATGGGACCCAGTACTTC	CNAWDSAYGTQYF
NA	TRBJ1-4	NA	TRBV29-1	12	TGCAGCCCTGTTTCAACTAATGAAAAACTGTTTTTT	CSPVSTNEKLFF
NA	TRBJ1-5	TRBD1	TRBV6-6	14	TGTGCCAGCAGAGACCGGGACAGGGGTCAGCCCCAGCATTTT	CASRDRDRGQPQHF
once	TRBJ1-5	NA	TRBV6-6	15	TGTGCCAGCAGTCCCTGGGGGGGGGACAATCAGCCCCAGCATTTT	CASSPWGGDNQPQHF
NA	TRBJ1-4	TRBD1	TRBV19	16	TGTGCCAGTAGTGCCTCCCACGGGACAGTCAATGAAAAACTGTTTTTT	CASSASHGTVNEKLFF
NA	TRBJ1-5	NA	TRBV5-5	15	TGTGCCAGCAGCTTGGCAGGGCCCGGCAATCAGCCCCAGCATTTT	CASSLAGPGNQPQHF
NA	TRBJ2-7	TRBD1	TRBV5-6	14	TGTGCCAGCAGCTACGGGACAGGGGACGACGAGCAGTACTTC	CASSYGTGDDEQYF
NA	TRBJ2-2	NA	TRBV5-1	15	TGCGCCAGCAGCTTGGCGAAAACTATAACCGGGGAGCTGTTTTTT	CASSLAKTITGELFF